The 10 T cell receptor beta chains reported below all come from one sample, sequenced in a study of T cell clones after liver transplantation. The repertoire was sequenced with immunoSEQ multiplex PCR; TCRdb's copy has only in-frame clones and lacks some. The sample has roughly 120,000 clones, about nine tenths seen once; the top ten hold 0.83%. This sample comprised CD4+ T cells from blood, obtained 12 months after liver transplant. The receptors stem from a human patient who received a liver transplant. These T cells may partly come from the graft donor.

The chain joins TRBV7-6 to TRBJ2-3; the D gene is possibly TRBD2 (6 bases). Trimming shortened V by 5 bases and J by 5 bases, and 8 bases separated the two germline ends. The CDR3 loop spans 12 amino acids. Germline-derived CDR1 and CDR2 are SGHVS and FNYEAQ. The CDR3 sequence: CASSKAGDTQYF. The CDR3 bases are TGTGCCAGCAGCAAAGCGGGAGATACGCAGTATTTT.

The rearrangement uses TRBV13 and TRBJ2-7, with D possibly matching TRBD1 (6 bases). Germline values: CDR1 PRHDT, CDR2 FYEKMQ (reference sequence). The ends were cut back, 0 bases at V and 2 bases at J, with 8 bases in the middle. This CDR3 has 14 residues. The CDR3 nucleotides are TGTGCCAGCAGCTTAGGGAACAGGGCCTACGAGCAGTACTTC. Amino acids: CASSLGNRAYEQYF.

For the CDR3, the DNA is TGTGCCAGTAGGGTGAACAGCGGGAGTACGTATGAGCAGTTCTTC. Its protein is CASRVNSGSTYEQFF. V and J are TRBV6-1 and TRBJ2-1, with 8 bases lining up with TRBD2. This CDR3 region has 15 residues. Trimming cost V 9 bases and J 8 bases; bases outside gene matches: 15. CDR1 MNHNS and CDR2 SASEGT come from the germline V gene.

Of note for this clone: A read error may produce the germline difference seen at one junction end. The rearrangement joins TRBV5-1 to TRBJ1-1; TRBD1 matches 8 bases. Per germline, CDR1 SGHRS and CDR2 YFSETQ. The CDR3 sequence is 12 residues long. Written as DNA, the CDR3 is TGCGCCAGCAGCTTGGAGGGGACAGGCTCCTCTTTT. Translating gives CASSLEGTGSSF.

J is TRBJ2-3 and V is TRBV6-1; 8 bases fit TRBD1. With V trimmed by 6 bases and J by 3 bases, 5 bases remained unmatched. CDR3 length equals 14 residues. Germline V gene lookup returns CDR1 MNHNS and CDR2 SASEGT. CDR3 in amino acids: CASSAGGGTDTQYF. The CDR3, as DNA: TGTGCCAGCAGCGCAGGGGGCGGAACAGATACGCAGTATTTT.

The V and J genes are TRBV4-3 and TRBJ2-7; D is undetermined. The CDR3 sequence is 15 residues long. The germline V gene encodes CDR1 LGHNA and CDR2 YSLEER. Trimming took off 0 bases at V and 8 bases at J, with 17 bases between the two ends. The DNA for the CDR3 is TGCGCCAGCAGCCAAGATGTCGCGCTCTCCTGGAAGCAGTACTTC. It specifies CASSQDVALSWKQYF.

This chain joins TRBV28 and TRBJ2-7; 8 bases match TRBD2. The junction had 8 bases not matched to a gene; V was cut back by 6 bases and J by 7 bases. The germline V gene encodes CDR1 MDHEN and CDR2 SYDVKM. The CDR3 is 13 amino acids. The CDR3 protein is CASSPGGAREQYF. In nucleotides, the CDR3 is TGTGCCAGCAGCCCCGGGGGGGCGCGTGAGCAGTACTTC.

The gene calls are TRBV6-5 and TRBJ1-2; possible D gene TRBD1, 5 bases. Trimming pared 6 bases from V and 4 bases from J, leaving 18 bases between. CDR1 is MNHEY and CDR2 is SVGAGI in the germline V gene. The CDR3 runs to 15 residues. The CDR3 nucleotides are TGTGCCAGCAGGTCCCGGAGGGGCCCTGTCTATGGCTACACCTTC. The encoded protein is CASRSRRGPVYGYTF.

V and J are TRBV19 and TRBJ2-7, with 7 bases identical to TRBD1. V was clipped by 7 bases and J by 2 bases; unmatched bases: 20. Germline V gives CDR1 LNHDA, CDR2 SQIVND (reference sequence). CDR3 length equals 18 residues. The CDR3 spells CASTISASLGQAPYEQYF. CDR3 nucleotide sequence: TGTGCCAGTACCATATCGGCCTCCCTCGGACAGGCTCCCTACGAGCAGTACTTC.

The genes are TRBV27 and TRBJ1-2; 7 positions agree with TRBD1. This CDR3 is built from 19 residues. Germline loops: CDR1 MNHEY, CDR2 SMNVEV (reference sequence). Germline trimming cut 0 bases from V and 5 bases from J; bases unmatched to any gene: 18. In nucleotides, the CDR3 is TGTGCCAGCAGTTTATCGGGGACAGTTGGGACCTTATGGGGGTATGGCTACACCTTC. Amino acid sequence: CASSLSGTVGTLWGYGYTF.